This record covers a single T cell receptor beta chain. Its specificity is not known. The CDR3 end falls 3 residues outside the read, so it is completed with the germline J gene. Most patients and controls had Caucasian heritage. Trimming shortened V by 0 bases and J by 5 bases, and 11 bases separated the two germline ends. The CDR3 consists of 14 residues. Germline-derived CDR1 and CDR2 are SGHTA and FQGNSA. Equal genomic DNA amounts from CVID and control samples were sequenced. Repertoires were generated with immunoSEQ multiplex PCR, while TCRdb's copy carries only in-frame clones and drops some. Found here are 45,000 to 60,000 clones, no singletons; the ten largest cover about 6%. These data belong to a study of T cell clonality in common variable immunodeficiency. Findings and caveats of the study: TCRbeta clonality was increased in CVID versus healthy controls. Shared TCRbeta clones were fewer between CVID subjects than controls.

This receptor was taken from a person aged 18-70 years in good health. The J gene is TRBJ2-7, the V gene TRBV7-2, with D maybe TRBD1 (5 bases). Material: peripheral blood mononuclear cells. CDR3 loop: CASSLARVLNEQYF. CDR3 DNA, as far as it was read: TGTGCCAGCAGCTTAGCCAGGGTTCTTAACGAG.